The 16 T cell receptor beta chains below come from one sample, sequenced in a study of blood T cell repertoires in COVID-19. Libraries were prepared by immunoSEQ multiplex PCR; TCRdb keeps only in-frame clonotypes and omits some of them. The sample has under 200,000 clones, around 80% seen once. Specimen: peripheral blood. All receptors derive from a woman at least 80 years old with active or convalescent COVID-19.

This clone turned up a few times. The chain joins TRBV19 to TRBJ1-6; a weak D match, TRBD1 (6 bases). The germline V and J ends were trimmed by 7 bases and 10 bases, with 20 bases remaining between them. The CDR3 consists of 15 residues. Per the germline V gene, CDR1 is LNHDA and CDR2 is SQIVND (reference sequence). The CDR3 spells CASTLLAGEGSPLHF. CDR3 in DNA: TGTGCCAGTACTCTCCTTGCAGGGGAAGGGTCACCCCTCCACTTT.

The rearrangement joins TRBV4-3 to TRBJ1-5, with TRBD1 matching over 7 bases. V lost 4 bases to trimming and J lost 3 bases; unmatched junction nucleotides: 3. The CDR3 is made up of 14 amino acids. Germline CDR1 and CDR2: LGHNA and YSLEER. This chain's CDR3 is CASSPGTANQPQHF. CDR3 sequence (DNA): TGCGCCAGCAGCCCTGGGACAGCCAATCAGCCCCAGCATTTT.

This clone was observed once. This sequence joins TRBV6-6 and TRBJ2-7, with TRBD1 matching 9 bases. The CDR3 is 16 amino acids. Trimming removed 0 bases from V and 1 base from J; junction bases left unmatched: 4. Germline-derived CDR1 and CDR2 are MNHNY and SVGAGI (reference sequence). The DNA of the CDR3 is TGTGCCAGCAGTTACTCGATGACAGGGGGATCCTACGAGCAGTACTTC. Its protein is CASSYSMTGGSYEQYF.

The gene calls are TRBV19 and TRBJ2-5; possibly TRBD1 for D (5 bases). The CDR3 is made up of 13 amino acids. V lost 6 bases and J 4 bases, leaving 12 bases between the germline ends. Looked up from germline, CDR1 is LNHDA and CDR2 is SQIVND (reference sequence). CDR3 nucleotides: TGTGCCAGTAGCCGTTCGACAGTAGAGACCCAGTACTTC. This gives the protein CASSRSTVETQYF.

This chain connects TRBV6-5 to TRBJ1-1; 10 positions agree with TRBD1. Germline V gene data show CDR1 as MNHEY and CDR2 as SVGAGI. The V and J ends lost 6 bases and 6 bases, in that order; junction bases with no gene match: 10. The CDR3 loop spans 15 amino acids. The CDR3 DNA is TGTGCCAGCAGGAATGTCCGGGACAGGGGCCCTGAAGCTTTCTTT. Encoded protein: CASRNVRDRGPEAFF.

This chain uses TRBV9 with TRBJ2-2, with 8 bases fitting TRBD1. This CDR3 contains 16 residues. V shed 4 bases, J shed 2 bases, and the junction held 7 bases outside the gene matches. Germline V gene data show CDR1 as SGDLS and CDR2 as YYNGEE. CDR3 DNA sequence: TGTGCCAGCAGCCCCATCGGACAGGGAAACACCGGGGAGCTGTTTTTT. Amino acid sequence: CASSPIGQGNTGELFF.

In this sample, this clone turned up once. The V call is TRBV19, the J call TRBJ2-7; the match to TRBD1 covers 10 bases. Germline V gives CDR1 LNHDA, CDR2 SQIVND (reference sequence). The V gene end was trimmed by 7 bases and the J gene end by 1 base; junction bases not matched to a gene: 4. This CDR3 has 14 residues. The CDR3 loop is CASKRTGGSYEQYF. CDR3 in DNA: TGTGCCAGTAAACGGACAGGGGGTTCCTACGAGCAGTACTTC. Supplemented by reference TRBV19 and TRBJ2-7, the full variable domain reads DGGITQSPKYLFRKEGQNVTLSCEQNLNHDAMYWYRQDPGQGLRLIYYSQIVNDFQKGDIAEGYSVSREKKESFPLTVTSAQKNPTAFYLCASKRTGGSYEQYFGPGTRLTVT.

This rearrangement joins TRBV13 to TRBJ1-3, with 7 bases that match TRBD1. The CDR3 is made up of 15 amino acids. Germline V gene sequence: CDR1 PRHDT, CDR2 FYEKMQ (reference sequence). Germline trimming cut 5 bases from V and 0 bases from J; bases unmatched to any gene: 4. The CDR3 nucleotides are TGTGCCAGCAGCCTACGGACAGGCTCTGGAAACACCATATATTTT. Translated: CASSLRTGSGNTIYF.

Only a few counts were recorded for this clone. The chain recombines TRBV7-2 with TRBJ2-7; the D gene is possibly TRBD1 (6 bases). The CDR3 loop spans 15 amino acids. Trimming stripped 4 bases from V and 3 bases from J, with 16 bases between. Germline V gives CDR1 SGHTA, CDR2 FQGNSA. CDR3 sequence (DNA): TGTGCCAGCAGCTCGGGTCGACAGGAGGTCTACGAGCAGTACTTC. Translated: CASSSGRQEVYEQYF. Drawing the rest from reference TRBV7-2 and TRBJ2-7, the complete variable domain is GAGVSQSPSNKVTEKGKDVELRCDPISGHTALYWYRQSLGQGLEFLIYFQGNSAPDKSGLPSDRFSAERTGGSVSTLTIQRTQQEDSAVYLCASSSGRQEVYEQYFGPGTRLTVT.

This clone was observed a handful of times. The chain has TRBV5-1 and TRBJ2-7; TRBD2 might be the D (6 bases). The CDR3 runs 16 residues. Trimming cost V 4 bases and J 0 bases, with 17 bases left between them. Per germline, CDR1 SGHRS and CDR2 YFSETQ. This chain's CDR3 is CASSALTGLSSYEQYF. CDR3 in DNA: TGCGCCAGCAGCGCGCTCACAGGACTAAGCTCCTACGAGCAGTACTTC.

The chain recombines TRBV21-1 with TRBJ1-2; the table calls TRBD1, which could not be checked here. TRBV21-1 corresponds to a pseudogene. CDR3 size: 16 residues. Here the CDR3 reads CASTLDRDLANYGYTF. DNA of the CDR3: TGTGCCAGCACCTTGGACAGGGACCTAGCTAACTATGGCTACACCTTC.

V is TRBV4-1 and J is TRBJ2-7; D is possibly TRBD1 (5 bases). Per germline, CDR1 MGHRA and CDR2 YSYEKL. The CDR3 loop spans 16 amino acids. Trimming pared 2 bases from V and 7 bases from J, leaving 21 bases between. CDR3 DNA: TGCGCCAGCAGCCAAAATCTTATTGGGGCCCTCTCTGAGCAGTACTTC. This encodes CASSQNLIGALSEQYF.

The V gene is TRBV3-1 (or the pseudogene TRBV3-2), the J gene TRBJ1-5; 7 nucleotides match TRBD1. This CDR3 has 14 amino acids. Germline lookup yields CDR1 LGHDT and CDR2 YNNKEL (reference sequence). V dropped 4 bases and J dropped 2; count of bases not matched to a gene: 2. The CDR3: CASSLTGGNQPQHF. The CDR3 nucleotides read TGTGCCAGCAGCCTCACAGGGGGCAATCAGCCCCAGCATTTT.

The gene calls are TRBV5-1 and TRBJ1-1; the match to TRBD1 covers 8 bases. Trimming removed 2 bases from V and 1 base from J; junction bases left unmatched: 7. The CDR3 has 16 amino acids. Germline loops: CDR1 SGHRS, CDR2 YFSETQ. CDR3 in amino acids: CASSFTGGLGNTEAFF. In DNA form, the CDR3 reads TGCGCCAGCAGCTTTACAGGGGGGCTAGGGAACACTGAAGCTTTCTTT. Complete variable domain (other parts from reference TRBV5-1 and TRBJ1-1): KAGVTQTPRYLIKTRGQQVTLSCSPISGHRSVSWYQQTPGQGLQFLFEYFSETQRNKGNFPGRFSGRQFSNSRSEMNVSTLELGDSALYLCASSFTGGLGNTEAFFGQGTRLTVV.

This sequence joins TRBV5-4 and TRBJ1-1; TRBD1 might be the D (5 bases). Germline V lookup: CDR1 SGHNT, CDR2 YYREEE (reference sequence). This CDR3 spans 14 amino acids. V was shortened by 0 bases and J by 7 bases, with 13 bases between the two germline ends. CDR3 region: CASSLDGGIGEAFF. The CDR3 DNA follows: TGTGCCAGCAGCTTGGACGGGGGAATCGGTGAAGCTTTCTTT.

The chain has TRBV19 and TRBJ1-6; D is ambiguous. This CDR3 region has 14 residues. Trimming shortened V by 4 bases and J by 7 bases, and 11 bases separated the two germline ends. CDR1 and CDR2 (germline): LNHDA, SQIVND (reference sequence). The DNA of the CDR3 is TGTGCCAGTAGTACCGCCGGGAGCAATTCACCCCTCCACTTT. It codes for CASSTAGSNSPLHF.